This paragraph reports one T cell receptor (beta chain). Its antigen is unknown. The PCR was carried out with 60 Vbeta primers and 13 Jbeta primers. Clones were read by immunoSEQ multiplex PCR, and TCRdb kept only the in-frame ones, dropping some. The sample holds 140,000 to 150,000 clones, about 80% seen once. Trimming pared 0 bases from V and 0 bases from J, leaving 5 bases between. Germline V lookup: CDR1 KGHSH, CDR2 LQKENI. This CDR3 region has 15 residues. This record comes from a study of cytomegalovirus exposure and HLA in healthy donors. Study summary: About four fifths of several hundred genotyped donors fell in the Caucasian-associated ancestry cluster. Findings and caveats of the study: Reportedly, TCR beta sequences accurately predicted HLA-A and HLA-B alleles in most subjects. Several top significant clusters appeared, in a later analysis, to be linked to common viral pathogens. Most likely, a cluster of highly shared sequence variants arose as a sequencing artifact.

Material for sequencing was PBMCs. J is TRBJ2-2 and V is TRBV18, with D unclear. This clonotype originated in a man aged 35-49 years in good health and CMV-seropositive. The CDR3 region has the DNA TGTGCCAGCTCACCACCGGGCACGAACACCGGGGAGCTGTTTTTT. Translation gives CASSPPGTNTGELFF. Full variable domain (outside the CDR3, taken from reference TRBV18 and TRBJ2-2): NAGVMQNPRHLVRRRGQEARLRCSPMKGHSHVYWYRQLPEEGLKFMVYLQKENIIDESGMPKERFSAEFPKEGPSILRIQQVVRGDSAAYFCASSPPGTNTGELFFGEGSRLTVL.